These T cell receptor beta chains were read from a single sample in a study of blood T cells in healthy people across ages. TCRdb re-called the 5' RACE reads through MiXCR, storing one row per CDR3 protein. The sample lists 650,000 to 950,000 distinct CDR3 sequences; around 43% were seen once. Sequenced material: blood. All receptors derive from a man in his 60s in good health. The CDR3 runs from the conserved cysteine through the conserved F or W. A D gene is named only where the DNA matches it firmly. Clone size is shown for a subset of rows, as once, few, many or a class of expanded clone.

v_gene	d_gene	j_gene	abundance	CDR3aa	CDR3nt
TRBV6-5	TRBD1	TRBJ2-7	NA	CASSRRDSFAYEQYF	TGTGCCAGCAGTCGTCGGGACAGTTTTGCCTACGAGCAGTACTTC
TRBV11-3	NA	TRBJ2-1	few	CASSLRTGPEQFF	TGTGCCAGCAGCCTACGAACGGGCCCTGAGCAGTTCTTC
TRBV19	NA	TRBJ1-5	few	CASSLTSARINQPQHF	TGTGCCAGTAGCCTTACATCGGCACGGATCAATCAGCCCCAGCATTTT
TRBV30	NA	TRBJ2-5	few	CAFTSARETQYF	TGTGCCTTTACATCGGCCCGGGAGACCCAGTACTTC
TRBV6-5	TRBD1	TRBJ2-7	NA	CASIPGQGVYEQYF	TGTGCCAGCATCCCGGGACAGGGGGTCTACGAGCAGTACTTC
TRBV7-2	TRBD2	TRBJ2-2	NA	CAGSQVAGGSVGELFF	TGTGCCGGCAGCCAAGTAGCGGGGGGGTCGGTCGGGGAGCTGTTTTTT
TRBV20-1	TRBD2	TRBJ2-1	few	CSATGASGGALDEQFF	TGCAGTGCTACCGGGGCGAGCGGGGGGGCCTTGGATGAGCAGTTCTTC
TRBV7-2	NA	TRBJ2-1	NA	CASSLRQRTYNEQFF	TGTGCCAGCAGCCTACGACAGAGAACCTACAATGAGCAGTTCTTC
TRBV28	TRBD1	TRBJ2-7	NA	CASSPPGTALNEQYF	TGTGCCAGCAGTCCCCCCGGGACAGCCTTAAACGAGCAGTACTTC
TRBV27	NA	TRBJ2-1	few	CASSVTQGAPEQFF	TGTGCCAGCAGTGTGACGCAGGGTGCCCCTGAGCAGTTCTTC
TRBV20-1	NA	TRBJ1-2	few	CSARSLVFGYTF	TGCAGTGCTAGGTCTCTTGTTTTTGGCTACACCTTC
TRBV11-2	TRBD1	TRBJ2-3	many	CASTTGGVGGYTDTQYF	TGTGCCAGCACCACAGGGGGAGTGGGGGGTTACACAGATACGCAGTATTTT
TRBV7-2	NA	TRBJ2-7	NA	CASSSPGPYEQYF	TGTGCCAGCAGCTCACCGGGACCCTACGAGCAGTACTTC
TRBV12-3/TRBV12-4	NA	TRBJ2-7	NA	CASSPPGHSYEQYF	TGTGCCAGCAGTCCTCCGGGACACTCCTACGAGCAGTACTTC
TRBV6-5	NA	TRBJ1-1	NA	CASSYSTARKNTEAFF	TGTGCCAGCAGTTACTCGACAGCCAGAAAGAACACTGAAGCTTTCTTT
TRBV12-3/TRBV12-4	NA	TRBJ1-1	few	CASRNTGASAEAFF	TGTGCCAGCAGGAACACAGGAGCCTCAGCTGAAGCTTTCTTT
TRBV6-2/TRBV6-3	NA	TRBJ2-7	many	CASSSPQRVSYEQYF	TGTGCCAGCAGCTCCCCACAGCGTGTCTCCTACGAGCAGTACTTC
TRBV3-1	TRBD2	TRBJ2-7	NA	CASSQGAGGNNEQYF	TGTGCCAGCAGCCAAGGAGCGGGGGGTAACAATGAGCAGTACTTC
TRBV12-3/TRBV12-4	TRBD2	TRBJ2-2	NA	CASRPGGGELFF	TGTGCCAGCAGGCCGGGGGGCGGGGAGCTGTTTTTT
TRBV7-9	NA	TRBJ2-5	NA	CASRPRTGDRETQYF	TGTGCCAGCAGACCCAGGACTGGCGACCGGGAGACCCAGTACTTC
TRBV6-5	NA	TRBJ2-7	NA	CASSYRALQAASVTTHYEQYF	TGTGCCAGCAGTTATCGCGCCCTCCAGGCGGCCTCCGTAACGACACACTATGAGCAGTACTTC
TRBV6-6	TRBD1	TRBJ2-3	NA	CASSYGTGPDTQYF	TGTGCCAGCAGTTACGGGACAGGGCCAGATACGCAGTATTTT
TRBV20-1	TRBD2	TRBJ2-1	NA	CSARRASGGHNEQFF	TGCAGTGCTAGAAGGGCTAGCGGGGGCCACAATGAGCAGTTCTTC
TRBV5-6	TRBD2	TRBJ2-1	once	CASRRDGTSGPRQQFF	TGTGCCAGCAGACGGGATGGGACTAGCGGGCCCCGTCAGCAGTTCTTC
TRBV6-4	NA	TRBJ2-1	NA	CASKRDTSYNEQFF	TGTGCCAGTAAGCGGGACACAAGTTACAATGAGCAGTTCTTC
TRBV12-3/TRBV12-4	NA	TRBJ2-3	few	CASSLGGLQFTDTQYF	TGTGCCAGCAGTTTAGGAGGGTTGCAGTTCACAGATACGCAGTATTTT
TRBV4-2	NA	TRBJ2-4	NA	CASSQDLRSWAKNIQYF	TGTGCCAGCAGCCAAGACCTGAGAAGTTGGGCCAAAAACATTCAGTACTTC
TRBV7-9	NA	TRBJ2-7	NA	CASSLDRGSGEQYF	TGTGCCAGCAGCTTAGACAGGGGTAGCGGCGAGCAGTACTTC
TRBV6-2/TRBV6-3	NA	TRBJ1-6	NA	CASSYWAGDSPLHF	TGTGCCAGCAGTTACTGGGCCGGGGATTCACCCCTCCACTTT
TRBV29-1	TRBD2	TRBJ2-3	NA	CSVPSGGRTDTQYF	TGCAGCGTTCCTAGCGGGGGAAGGACAGATACGCAGTATTTT
TRBV7-2	TRBD2	TRBJ2-1	NA	CASSSTLAGELNEQFF	TGTGCCAGCAGCAGTACACTAGCGGGGGAGCTCAATGAGCAGTTCTTC
TRBV4-3	TRBD2	TRBJ2-1	once	CASNQEAGFYNEQFF	TGCGCCAGCAACCAAGAAGCGGGATTCTACAATGAGCAGTTCTTC
TRBV7-9	TRBD1	TRBJ2-3	NA	CASSSPPDRGHTDTQYF	TGTGCCAGCAGCTCCCCCCCCGACAGGGGCCACACAGATACGCAGTATTTT
TRBV20-1	NA	TRBJ1-6	NA	CSARDQAESSYNSPLHF	TGCAGTGCTAGAGATCAAGCAGAGAGCTCCTATAATTCACCCCTCCACTTT
TRBV6-1	NA	TRBJ2-3	NA	CASSALFPDTQYF	TGTGCCAGCAGTGCTCTTTTCCCAGATACGCAGTATTTT
TRBV4-2	TRBD1	TRBJ1-4	few	CASSLRTGEEKLFF	TGTGCCAGCAGCCTGAGGACAGGGGAGGAAAAACTGTTTTTT
TRBV28	NA	TRBJ2-5	NA	CASCGAGDLKETQYF	TGTGCCAGTTGTGGGGCAGGGGACCTTAAAGAGACCCAGTACTTC
TRBV4-3	TRBD1	TRBJ2-7	NA	CASSQGTGHAEQYF	TGCGCCAGCAGCCAGGGGACAGGGCACGCGGAGCAGTACTTC
TRBV5-1	TRBD1	TRBJ2-7	few	CASSVTTGTYEQYF	TGCGCCAGCAGCGTTACGACAGGGACCTACGAGCAGTACTTC
TRBV20-1	NA	TRBJ2-6	few	CSAIQGTAGANVLTF	TGCAGTGCCATACAGGGAACCGCTGGGGCCAACGTCCTGACTTTC
TRBV6-2/TRBV6-3	NA	TRBJ1-2	NA	CASRRDGYTF	TGTGCCAGCAGGCGAGATGGCTACACCTTC
TRBV6-2/TRBV6-3	NA	TRBJ2-5	NA	CASSYPSETQYF	TGTGCCAGCAGTTACCCGTCGGAGACCCAGTACTTC
TRBV6-6	NA	TRBJ1-1	NA	CASSAGQNTEAFF	TGTGCCAGCAGTGCGGGACAGAACACTGAAGCTTTCTTT
TRBV29-1	TRBD1	TRBJ2-3	few	CSVDDRGPTNTDTQYF	TGCAGCGTGGACGACAGGGGCCCCACGAACACAGATACGCAGTATTTT
TRBV6-1	TRBD1	TRBJ2-1	few	CASSDSAGTGYNEQFF	TGTGCCAGCAGTGATAGTGCCGGGACAGGATACAATGAGCAGTTCTTC
TRBV7-2	NA	TRBJ2-7	NA	CASSPDTRIYEQYF	TGTGCCAGCAGCCCAGATACCCGAATATACGAGCAGTACTTC
TRBV7-2	NA	TRBJ1-5	NA	CASSPPGTQSDSNQPQHF	TGTGCCAGCAGCCCACCGGGGACACAGTCCGATAGCAATCAGCCCCAGCATTTT
TRBV4-2	NA	TRBJ1-5	once	CASSQEPGLWRDNQPQHF	TGTGCCAGCAGCCAAGAACCCGGTCTTTGGAGGGATAATCAGCCCCAGCATTTT
TRBV6-1	TRBD1	TRBJ1-1	NA	CASSGTGGATEAFF	TGTGCCAGCAGCGGGACAGGGGGAGCCACTGAAGCTTTCTTT
TRBV7-2	NA	TRBJ2-7	NA	CASSSGPGGEQYF	TGTGCCAGCAGCTCTGGGCCCGGCGGCGAGCAGTACTTC
TRBV9	NA	TRBJ1-4	few	CASSVEGGHNEKLFF	TGTGCCAGCAGCGTAGAAGGTGGACATAATGAAAAACTGTTTTTT
TRBV5-1	NA	TRBJ1-2	NA	CAGSSQSGGADGYTF	TGCGCCGGCAGCTCCCAGAGTGGGGGGGCGGATGGCTACACCTTC
TRBV11-1	TRBD2	TRBJ2-1	NA	CASSLVIASGKEQFF	TGTGCCAGCAGCTTAGTTATCGCTAGCGGGAAAGAGCAGTTCTTC
TRBV12-3/TRBV12-4	NA	TRBJ1-6	few	CASSSADTGLGSPLHF	TGTGCCAGCAGTTCGGCGGACACAGGGTTAGGATCACCCCTCCACTTT
TRBV25-1	NA	TRBJ2-1	NA	CASSGRDRGALAGVEQFF	TGTGCCAGCAGTGGCCGGGACAGGGGGGCACTAGCGGGGGTGGAGCAGTTCTTC
TRBV5-1	TRBD1	TRBJ1-1	NA	CASSFTTGGAEAFF	TGCGCCAGCAGCTTTACCACAGGGGGGGCTGAAGCTTTCTTT